This section outlines one T cell receptor beta chain sequence together with its context. The antigen is unknown. The data stem from a study of cytomegalovirus exposure and HLA in healthy donors. About the research overall: A prior study identified 110 million or so unique TCR beta sequences from about 180 million T cells. Points from the study as a whole: Follow-up analysis later connected one missense variant in DCLRE1C with trimming of TCR beta V- and J-genes. A few of the chains that were CMV-associated were confirmed in vitro to be specific for CMV antigens. Sequencing depth across donors, presence/absence analyses assumed, was roughly uniform.

CDR1 is MGHRA and CDR2 is YSYEKL in the germline V gene. The CDR3 runs 18 residues. V lost 2 bases and J lost 0; bases outside the gene matches: 7. PCR was performed using 60 Vbeta and 13 Jbeta primers. Data came from immunoSEQ multiplex PCR; TCRdb stores just in-frame clones and leaves some out. This sample lists about 25,000 clones; its ten largest clones have approximately 16%. This TCR came from a male donor in good health and CMV-seropositive. The genes are TRBV4-1 and TRBJ2-6; 7 bases align to TRBD1. The sequenced material came from PBMCs. The CDR3: CASSQRQGPLSGANVLTF. CDR3 sequence (DNA): TGCGCCAGCAGCCAACGACAGGGCCCCCTCTCTGGGGCCAACGTCCTGACTTTC.